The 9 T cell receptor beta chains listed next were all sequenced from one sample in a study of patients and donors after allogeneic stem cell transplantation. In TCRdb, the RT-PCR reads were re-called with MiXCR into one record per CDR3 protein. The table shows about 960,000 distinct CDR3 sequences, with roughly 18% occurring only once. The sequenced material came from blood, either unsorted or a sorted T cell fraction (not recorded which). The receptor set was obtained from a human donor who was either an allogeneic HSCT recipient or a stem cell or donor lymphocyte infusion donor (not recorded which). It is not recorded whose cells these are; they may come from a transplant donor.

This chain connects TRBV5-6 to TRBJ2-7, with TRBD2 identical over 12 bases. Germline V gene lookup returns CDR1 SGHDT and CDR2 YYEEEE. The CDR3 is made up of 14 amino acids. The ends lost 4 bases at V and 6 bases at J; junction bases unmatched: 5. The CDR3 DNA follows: TGTGCCAGCAGCACGTGGACTAGCGGGACCGAGCAGTACTTC. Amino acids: CASSTWTSGTEQYF.

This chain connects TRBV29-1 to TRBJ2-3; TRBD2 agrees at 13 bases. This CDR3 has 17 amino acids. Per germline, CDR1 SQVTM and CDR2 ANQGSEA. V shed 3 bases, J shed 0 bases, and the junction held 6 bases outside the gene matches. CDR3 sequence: CSVELTSGGPSTDTQYF. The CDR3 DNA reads TGCAGCGTTGAGTTGACTAGCGGGGGGCCTAGCACAGATACGCAGTATTTT.

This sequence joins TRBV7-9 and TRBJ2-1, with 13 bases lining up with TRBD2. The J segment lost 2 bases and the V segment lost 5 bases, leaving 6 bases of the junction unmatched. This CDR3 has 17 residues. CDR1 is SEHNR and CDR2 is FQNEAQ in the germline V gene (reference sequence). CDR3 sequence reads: CASSAGGLAGTYNEQFF. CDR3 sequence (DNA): TGTGCCAGCAGCGCCGGGGGACTAGCGGGAACCTACAATGAGCAGTTCTTC.

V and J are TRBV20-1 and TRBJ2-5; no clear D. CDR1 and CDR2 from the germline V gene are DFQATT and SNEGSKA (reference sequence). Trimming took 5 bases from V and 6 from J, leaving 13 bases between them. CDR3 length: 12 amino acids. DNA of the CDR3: TGCAGTGCTGTCCCTATGGCGAAGACCCAGTACTTC. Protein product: CSAVPMAKTQYF.

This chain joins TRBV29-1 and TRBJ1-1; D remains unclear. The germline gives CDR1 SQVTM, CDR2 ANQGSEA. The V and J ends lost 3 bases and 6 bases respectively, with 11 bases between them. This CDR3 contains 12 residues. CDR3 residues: CSVERGFAEAFF. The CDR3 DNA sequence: TGCAGCGTTGAGCGAGGGTTCGCTGAAGCTTTCTTT. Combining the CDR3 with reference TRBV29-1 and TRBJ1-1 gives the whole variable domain SAVISQKPSRDICQRGTSLTIQCQVDSQVTMMFWYRQQPGQSLTLIATANQGSEATYESGFVIDKFPISRPNLTFSTLTVSNMSPEDSSIYLCSVERGFAEAFFGQGTRLTVV.

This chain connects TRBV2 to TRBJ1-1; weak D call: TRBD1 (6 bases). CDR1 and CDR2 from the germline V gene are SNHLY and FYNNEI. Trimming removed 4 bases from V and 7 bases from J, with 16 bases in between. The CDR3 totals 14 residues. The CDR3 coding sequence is TGTGCCAGCAGTGCGACAGGTGTTGGTGGTGAAGCTTTCTTT. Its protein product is CASSATGVGGEAFF.

This CDR3 reads CASSEVLAGPDEQFF. The CDR3 region has the DNA TGTGCCAGCAGTGAAGTGCTAGCGGGGCCCGATGAGCAGTTCTTC. The rearrangement links TRBV2 to TRBJ2-1, with 9 bases aligning to TRBD2. Trimming at V came to 1 base and at J to 8 bases, leaving 6 bases not matched to a gene. CDR3 length: 15 amino acids. CDR1 and CDR2 (germline): SNHLY, FYNNEI.

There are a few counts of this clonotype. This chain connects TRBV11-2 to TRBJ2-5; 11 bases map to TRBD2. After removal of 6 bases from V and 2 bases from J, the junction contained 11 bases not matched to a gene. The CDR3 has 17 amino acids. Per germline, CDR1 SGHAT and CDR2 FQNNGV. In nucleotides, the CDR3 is TGTGCCAGCAGTTTACCGGGGGGACTAGCGGCGCAAGAGACCCAGTACTTC. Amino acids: CASSLPGGLAAQETQYF. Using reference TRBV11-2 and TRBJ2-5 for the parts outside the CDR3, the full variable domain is EAGVAQSPRYKIIEKRQSVAFWCNPISGHATLYWYQQILGQGPKLLIQFQNNGVVDDSQLPKDRFSAERLKGVDSTLKIQPAKLEDSAVYLCASSLPGGLAAQETQYFGPGTRLLVL.

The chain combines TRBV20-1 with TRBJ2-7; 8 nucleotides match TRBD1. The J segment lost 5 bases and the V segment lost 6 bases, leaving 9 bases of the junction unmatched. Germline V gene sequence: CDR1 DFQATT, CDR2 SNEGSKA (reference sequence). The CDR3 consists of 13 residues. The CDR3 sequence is CSAARQGQNEQYF. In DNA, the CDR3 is TGCAGTGCCGCGAGACAGGGGCAGAACGAGCAGTACTTC.